These 15 T cell receptor beta chains came from one sample sequenced in a study of beta chain features in type 1 diabetes. The study's findings and limits: Shortening that was moderate but significant affected the TCRB CDR3s of Type 1 diabetes patients in all four CD4+ subsets.

These TCRs are of unknown antigen specificity. Of the isolated RNA, all was reverse transcribed, and so the sequenced material was expressed TCRB transcripts. This table comes from immunoSEQ multiplex PCR, and its TCRdb copy is limited to in-frame clones, with some not included. The sample includes about 240,000 clones, approximately 15% of them seen just once. The sample taken for sequencing was naive CD4+ T cells from blood. The receptors shown here come from a man aged 25 to 45 with type 1 diabetes.

J is TRBJ2-1 and V is TRBV28; maybe TRBD2 (5 bases). Deletions cut 2 bases from V and 2 bases from J, with 10 bases between. Germline-derived CDR1 and CDR2 are MDHEN and SYDVKM. The CDR3 extends over 15 amino acids. CDR3: CASSLGSATYNEQFF. The DNA of the CDR3 is TGTGCCAGCAGTTTAGGGAGTGCGACCTACAATGAGCAGTTCTTC.

The chain carries TRBV5-6 and TRBJ1-1, with 10 bases that match TRBD1. The CDR3 has 15 residues. Losses at the gene ends were 4 bases for V and 4 bases for J; bases not matched to a gene: 7. CDR1 is SGHDT and CDR2 is YYEEEE in the germline V gene. The CDR3 spells CASSLWTGGVTEAFF. The CDR3 region has the DNA TGTGCCAGCAGCCTCTGGACAGGGGGAGTCACTGAAGCTTTCTTT.

The table lists this clone with a few counts. The rearrangement uses TRBV25-1 and TRBJ1-1, with D hard to call. Trimming took 6 bases from V and 0 from J, leaving 8 bases between them. Germline lookup yields CDR1 MGHDK and CDR2 SYGVNS. The CDR3 spans 13 residues. CDR3 protein: CASRRLMNTEAFF. The CDR3, as DNA: TGTGCCAGCAGGAGACTCATGAACACTGAAGCTTTCTTT. Full variable domain (rest looked up from reference TRBV25-1 and TRBJ1-1): EADIYQTPRYLVIGTGKKITLECSQTMGHDKMYWYQQDPGMELHLIHYSYGVNSTEKGDLSSESTVSRIRTEHFPLTLESARPSHTSQYLCASRRLMNTEAFFGQGTRLTVV.

This clone was seen a handful of times. This CDR3 is CASTLEPTTGELFF. The CDR3 coding sequence is TGTGCCAGCACGTTGGAGCCTACCACCGGGGAGCTGTTTTTT. The V and J genes are TRBV11-2 and TRBJ2-2; D uncertain. The CDR3 spans 14 residues. CDR1 is SGHAT and CDR2 is FQNNGV in the germline V gene. Between the trimmed V and J ends, which lost 7 bases and 4 bases, there was a span of 13 bases.

The chain is built from TRBV30 and TRBJ1-1, with D possibly being TRBD1 (6 bases). This CDR3 has 13 amino acids. Per the germline V gene, CDR1 is GTSNPN and CDR2 is SVGIG (reference sequence). V was cut by 4 bases and J by 6 bases, with 15 bases left in between. The CDR3 DNA follows: TGTGCCTGGAAGGCAGGGGAAAGGTCTGAAGCTTTCTTT. Amino acids: CAWKAGERSEAFF.

The chain uses TRBV9 and TRBJ2-2; 10 bases map to TRBD2. This CDR3 comprises 16 residues. The germline gives CDR1 SGDLS, CDR2 YYNGEE. Germline trimming cut 0 bases from V and 7 bases from J; bases unmatched to any gene: 6. The DNA of the CDR3 is TGTGCCAGCAGCGTAGGGAGCGGGGGGGCCGGCGGGGAGCTGTTTTTT. Its protein is CASSVGSGGAGGELFF.

The chain carries TRBV30 and TRBJ1-2, with a possible D match to TRBD1 (6 bases). From germline, CDR1 is GTSNPN and CDR2 SVGIG (reference sequence). The CDR3 has 16 amino acids. The germline V and J ends were trimmed by 6 bases and 7 bases, with 27 bases remaining between them. In nucleotides, the CDR3 is TGTGCCTGCCACCGTAAGGGACATTCGTCAGCCACTGGCTACACCTTC. This sequence encodes CACHRKGHSSATGYTF.

The J gene is TRBJ2-3, the V gene TRBV19; tentative D call: TRBD1 (5 bases). V lost 2 bases and J lost 1, with 10 bases in between. This CDR3 is built from 15 residues. CDR1 is LNHDA, CDR2 SQIVND, per germline (reference sequence). DNA of the CDR3: TGTGCCAGTAGTATACAGGGTTACCGCACAGATACGCAGTATTTT. Protein: CASSIQGYRTDTQYF.

J is TRBJ1-1 and V is TRBV2; 7 nucleotides match TRBD1. Trimming at V came to 5 bases and at J to 5 bases, leaving 11 bases not matched to a gene. The CDR3 runs to 15 residues. The germline gives CDR1 SNHLY, CDR2 FYNNEI. The DNA for the CDR3 is TGTGCCAGCAGTCCCCCTACAGGGGCTCGGACTGAAGCTTTCTTT. Its translation is CASSPPTGARTEAFF.

In this sample, this clone turned up a few times. The sample holds other DNA sequences that translate to the same CDR3. The chain links TRBV2 to TRBJ1-1, with 9 bases lining up with TRBD1. Trimming at V came to 6 bases and at J to 1 base, leaving 0 bases not matched to a gene. CDR1 is SNHLY and CDR2 is FYNNEI in the germline V gene. The CDR3 contains 13 residues. CDR3 bases: TGTGCCAGCAGGGGACAGGGGAACACTGAAGCTTTCTTT. This encodes CASRGQGNTEAFF.

This chain links TRBV11-2 with TRBJ2-7, with a tentative D call TRBD2 (5 bases). Looked up from germline, CDR1 is SGHAT and CDR2 is FQNNGV. Trimming took 5 bases from V and 3 from J, leaving 14 bases between them. There are 14 residues in the CDR3. The CDR3 is CASSPVGGGYEQYF. The CDR3 DNA sequence: TGTGCCAGCAGCCCTGTAGGAGGCGGCTACGAGCAGTACTTC.

This chain uses TRBV29-1 with TRBJ2-5; TRBD1 agrees at 9 bases. The J call may be mistaken, given a closer DNA end match to TRBJ2-7. Germline V gene data show CDR1 as SQVTM and CDR2 as ANQGSEA. This CDR3 has 11 amino acids. CDR3 region: CSGGTGHEQYF. CDR3 bases: TGCAGCGGGGGGACAGGGCACGAGCAGTACTTC.

This clone was counted between two and nine times. This chain's CDR3 is CASSEWGRNTEAFF. The CDR3 coding sequence is TGTGCCAGCAGTGAATGGGGCAGGAACACTGAAGCTTTCTTT. The chain joins TRBV6-1 to TRBJ1-1, with D maybe TRBD1 (5 bases). The CDR3 length is 14 residues. The V end lost 2 bases, the J end lost 1 base, and 8 bases lay between the germline ends. CDR1 is MNHNS and CDR2 is SASEGT in the germline V gene.

The V gene is TRBV5-1, the J gene TRBJ2-7, with 7 bases aligning to TRBD1. V shed 4 bases and J 0 bases; nucleotides not matched to a gene: 7. This CDR3 is 15 amino acids long. CDR1 is SGHRS, CDR2 YFSETQ, per germline. This CDR3 reads CASSVQGQSSYEQYF. For the CDR3, the DNA is TGCGCCAGCAGCGTACAGGGGCAGAGCTCCTACGAGCAGTACTTC.

The rearrangement links TRBV4-1 to TRBJ1-5; D gene uncertain. Trimming stripped 5 bases from V and 0 bases from J, with 8 bases between. Germline V lookup: CDR1 MGHRA, CDR2 YSYEKL. The CDR3 is 14 residues long. The DNA of the CDR3 is TGCGCCAGCAGCTACAGAAATAGCAATCAGCCCCAGCATTTT. Its translation: CASSYRNSNQPQHF.